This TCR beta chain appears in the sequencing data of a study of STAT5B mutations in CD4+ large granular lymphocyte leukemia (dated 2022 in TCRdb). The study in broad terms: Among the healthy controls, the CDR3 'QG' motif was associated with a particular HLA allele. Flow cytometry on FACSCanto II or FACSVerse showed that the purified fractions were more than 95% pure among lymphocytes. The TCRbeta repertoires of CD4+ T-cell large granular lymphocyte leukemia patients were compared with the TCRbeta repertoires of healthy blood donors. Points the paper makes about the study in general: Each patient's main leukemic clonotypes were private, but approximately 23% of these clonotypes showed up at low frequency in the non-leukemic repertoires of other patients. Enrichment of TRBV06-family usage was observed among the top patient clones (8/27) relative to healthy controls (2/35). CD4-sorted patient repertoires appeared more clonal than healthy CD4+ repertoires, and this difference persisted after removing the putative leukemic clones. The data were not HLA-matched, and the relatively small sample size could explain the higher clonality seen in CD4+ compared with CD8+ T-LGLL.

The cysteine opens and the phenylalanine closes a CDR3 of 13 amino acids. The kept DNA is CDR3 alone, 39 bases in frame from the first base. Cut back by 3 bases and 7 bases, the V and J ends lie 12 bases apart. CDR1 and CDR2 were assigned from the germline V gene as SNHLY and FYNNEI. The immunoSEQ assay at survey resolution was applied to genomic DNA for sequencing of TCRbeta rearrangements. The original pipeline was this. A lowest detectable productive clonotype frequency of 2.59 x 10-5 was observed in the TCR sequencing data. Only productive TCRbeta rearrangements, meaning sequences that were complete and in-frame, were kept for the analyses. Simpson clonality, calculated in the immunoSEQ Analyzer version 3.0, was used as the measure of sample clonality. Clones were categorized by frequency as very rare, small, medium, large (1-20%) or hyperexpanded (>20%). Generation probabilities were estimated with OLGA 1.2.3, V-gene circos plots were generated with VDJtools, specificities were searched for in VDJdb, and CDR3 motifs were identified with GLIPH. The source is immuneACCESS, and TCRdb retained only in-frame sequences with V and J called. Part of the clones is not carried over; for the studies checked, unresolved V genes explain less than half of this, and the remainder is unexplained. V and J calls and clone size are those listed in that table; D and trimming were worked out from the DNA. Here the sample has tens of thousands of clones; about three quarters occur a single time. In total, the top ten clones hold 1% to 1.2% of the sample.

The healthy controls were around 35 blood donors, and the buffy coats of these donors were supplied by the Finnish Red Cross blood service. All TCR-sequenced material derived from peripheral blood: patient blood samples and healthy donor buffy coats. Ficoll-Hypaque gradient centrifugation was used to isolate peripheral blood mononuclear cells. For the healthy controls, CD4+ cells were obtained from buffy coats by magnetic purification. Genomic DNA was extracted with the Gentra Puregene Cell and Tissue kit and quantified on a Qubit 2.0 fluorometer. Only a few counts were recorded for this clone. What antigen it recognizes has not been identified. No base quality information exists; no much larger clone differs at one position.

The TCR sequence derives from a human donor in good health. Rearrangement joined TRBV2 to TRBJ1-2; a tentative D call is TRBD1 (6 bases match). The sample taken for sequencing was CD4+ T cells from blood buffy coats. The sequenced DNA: TGTGCCAGCAGTGATACAGGGTACCCTGGCTACACCTTC. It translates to CASSDTGYPGYTF.